In this sample, the clone carrying this T cell receptor beta chain turned up a few times. As yet, its antigen is unknown. The CDR3 is 15 residues long. This record belongs to a study of beta chain features in type 1 diabetes. What was sequenced were expressed TCRB transcripts, since all of the isolated RNA had been reverse transcribed. The table came from immunoSEQ multiplex PCR; TCRdb's copy has only in-frame clones and leaves some out. The data show hundreds of thousands of clones, roughly 13% seen once. Study-wide results and caveats: More deletions and fewer insertions at VDJ junctions were seen in type 1 diabetes patients. In all four CD4+ subsets, TCRB CDR3 length was significantly, moderately reduced in type 1 diabetes.

Sample: naive CD4+ T cells from blood. The genes are TRBV1 and TRBJ2-7; the DNA was not compared with TRBD1, the D call given in the table. TRBV1 is a pseudogene segment. The clonotype was recovered from a man aged 18 to 35 with type 1 diabetes. The CDR3 region is CTSSQFRDRVKEQYF. CDR3 nucleotide sequence: TGCACCAGCAGCCAGTTCAGGGACAGGGTTAAGGAGCAGTACTTC.